The subject of this entry is one T cell receptor beta chain. The antigen is not known. Libraries were prepared by immunoSEQ multiplex PCR; TCRdb keeps only in-frame clonotypes and omits some of them. The table shows some 84,000 clones, with around nine tenths occurring only once. This sample was taken from a study of PD-1 blockade in classical Hodgkin lymphoma. Whole-study findings and limits: CD4+ but not CD8+ TCR diversity rose significantly by C4D1.

Germline CDR1 is SGHRS and CDR2 is YFSETQ. The CDR3 consists of 15 residues. Trimming took off 3 bases at V and 2 bases at J, with 14 bases between the two ends. Every single patient, without exception, relapsed after autologous stem cell transplantation, and brentuximab vedotin exposure varied. The chain joins TRBV5-1 to TRBJ1-2; D might be TRBD1 (6 bases). The TCR was taken from a human donor with classical Hodgkin lymphoma. Sequenced here: peripheral blood mononuclear cells (PBMCs), sampled before the second cycle of nivolumab. The CDR3 here is CASSYGRGGNYGYTF. The CDR3 DNA follows: TGCGCCAGCAGCTACGGCAGAGGGGGGAACTATGGCTACACCTTC.